These 2 T cell receptor beta chains share one sample of origin, sequenced in a study of early T cells in non-severe SARS-CoV-2 infection. Via MiXCR, TCRdb re-called the 5' RACE reads, giving one row per CDR3 protein. The sample yields 83,000 or so distinct CDR3 sequences, 10% seen once. The material sequenced was whole blood, taken at baseline. The receptor set was obtained from an adult who was a healthcare worker with PCR-confirmed SARS-CoV-2 infection or an uninfected control (not recorded which).

This clonotype was seen a handful of times. This chain connects TRBV3-1 to TRBJ1-5; D is ambiguous. The CDR3 is made up of 15 amino acids. Per germline, CDR1 LGHDT and CDR2 YNNKEL (reference sequence). V lost 1 base and J lost 2, with 9 bases in between. The DNA of the CDR3 is TGTGCCAGCAGCCAAGGGAGACCAGGCAATCAGCCCCAGCATTTT. Its protein is CASSQGRPGNQPQHF.

The chain combines TRBV7-8 with TRBJ1-1; no firm D call. Germline CDR1 reads SGHVS; CDR2 reads FQNEAQ. This CDR3 region has 14 residues. Trimming shortened V by 5 bases and J by 8 bases, and 18 bases separated the two germline ends. The CDR3 bases are TGTGCCAGCAGCCACCGAGAGACCCTACGGGAAGCTTTCTTT. Its translation is CASSHRETLREAFF.